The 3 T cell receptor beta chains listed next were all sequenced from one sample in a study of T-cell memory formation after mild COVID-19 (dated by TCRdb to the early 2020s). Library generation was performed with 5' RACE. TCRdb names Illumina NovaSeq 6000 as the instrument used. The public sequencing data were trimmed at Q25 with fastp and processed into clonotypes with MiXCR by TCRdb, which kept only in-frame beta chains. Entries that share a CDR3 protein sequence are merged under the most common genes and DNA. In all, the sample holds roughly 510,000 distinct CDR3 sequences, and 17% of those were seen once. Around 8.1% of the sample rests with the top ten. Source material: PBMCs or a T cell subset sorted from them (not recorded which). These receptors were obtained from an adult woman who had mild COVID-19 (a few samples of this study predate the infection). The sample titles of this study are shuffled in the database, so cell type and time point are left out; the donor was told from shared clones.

CDR3 amino acids: CAWSHPGQGGGYTF. In nucleotides, the CDR3 is TGTGCCTGGAGTCACCCGGGACAGGGAGGGGGCTACACCTTC. V usage is TRBV30 and J usage is TRBJ1-2; 9 nucleotides align to TRBD1. Germline CDR1 is GTSNPN and CDR2 is SVGIG (reference sequence). The CDR3 covers 14 residues. V lost 2 bases, J lost 8 bases, and 9 bases stayed unmatched.

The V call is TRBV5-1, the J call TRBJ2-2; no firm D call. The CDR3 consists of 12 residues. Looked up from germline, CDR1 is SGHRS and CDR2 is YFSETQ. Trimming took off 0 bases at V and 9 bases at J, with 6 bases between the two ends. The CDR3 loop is CASSLGTRELFF. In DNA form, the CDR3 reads TGCGCCAGCAGCTTGGGTACGCGGGAGCTGTTTTTT.

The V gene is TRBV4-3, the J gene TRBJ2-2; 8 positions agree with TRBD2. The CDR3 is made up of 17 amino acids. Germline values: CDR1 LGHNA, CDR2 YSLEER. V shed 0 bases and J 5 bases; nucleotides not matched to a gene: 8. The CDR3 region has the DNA TGCGCCAGCAGCCAAGATCGTCAGCGGGAGTTGACCGGGGAGCTGTTTTTT. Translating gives CASSQDRQRELTGELFF.